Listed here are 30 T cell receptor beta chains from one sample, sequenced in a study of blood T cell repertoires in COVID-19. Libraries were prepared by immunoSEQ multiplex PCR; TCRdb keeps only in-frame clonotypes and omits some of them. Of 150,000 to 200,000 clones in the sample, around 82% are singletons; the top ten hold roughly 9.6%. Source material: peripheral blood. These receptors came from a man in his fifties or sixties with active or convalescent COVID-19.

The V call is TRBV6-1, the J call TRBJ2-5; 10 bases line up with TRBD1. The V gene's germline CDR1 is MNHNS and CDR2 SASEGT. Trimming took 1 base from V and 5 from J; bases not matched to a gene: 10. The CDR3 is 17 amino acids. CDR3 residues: CASSEEIGTGETETQYF. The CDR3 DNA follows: TGTGCCAGCAGTGAAGAAATAGGGACAGGGGAGACGGAGACCCAGTACTTC.

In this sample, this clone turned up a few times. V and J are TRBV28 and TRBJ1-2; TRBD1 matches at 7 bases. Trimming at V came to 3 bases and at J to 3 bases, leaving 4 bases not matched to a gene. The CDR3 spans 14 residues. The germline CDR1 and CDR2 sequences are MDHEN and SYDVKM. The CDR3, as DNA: TGTGCCAGCAGTTTCAGGACAGGAGACTATGGCTACACCTTC. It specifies CASSFRTGDYGYTF.

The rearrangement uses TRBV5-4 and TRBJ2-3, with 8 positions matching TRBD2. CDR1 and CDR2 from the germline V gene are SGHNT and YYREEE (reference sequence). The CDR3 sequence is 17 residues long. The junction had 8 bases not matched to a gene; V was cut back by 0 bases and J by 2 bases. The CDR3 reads CASSLASGSFSTDTQYF. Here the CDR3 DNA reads TGTGCCAGCAGCTTGGCTAGCGGGTCCTTCTCCACAGATACGCAGTATTTT.

CDR3 protein: CASSGRTGVGEKLFF. Written as DNA, the CDR3 is TGTGCCAGTAGTGGACGGACAGGGGTTGGCGAAAAACTGTTTTTT. The chain links TRBV19 to TRBJ1-4, with 9 bases lining up with TRBD1. The CDR3 totals 15 residues. Trimming cost V 5 bases and J 8 bases; bases outside gene matches: 9. The germline V gene has CDR1 LNHDA and CDR2 SQIVND (reference sequence).

This CDR3 reads CAAVGGALYEQYF. CDR3 coding DNA: TGTGCCGCCGTCGGGGGGGCCCTCTACGAGCAGTACTTC. The V call is TRBV6-4, the J call TRBJ2-7; 8 nucleotides line up with TRBD2. From germline, CDR1 is MRHNA and CDR2 SNTAGT. The ends lost 11 bases at V and 3 bases at J; junction bases unmatched: 9. The CDR3 extends over 13 amino acids.

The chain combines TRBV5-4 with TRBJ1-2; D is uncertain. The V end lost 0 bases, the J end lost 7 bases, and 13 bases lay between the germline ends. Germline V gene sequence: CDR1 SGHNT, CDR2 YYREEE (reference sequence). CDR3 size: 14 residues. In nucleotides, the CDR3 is TGTGCCAGCAGCTTGGCCTTGGAGGTAATTGGCTACACCTTC. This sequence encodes CASSLALEVIGYTF.

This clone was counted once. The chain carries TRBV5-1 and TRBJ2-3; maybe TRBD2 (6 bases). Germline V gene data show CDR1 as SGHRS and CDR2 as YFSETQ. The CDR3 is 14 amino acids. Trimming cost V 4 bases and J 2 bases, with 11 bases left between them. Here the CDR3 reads CASSGGVPTDTQYF. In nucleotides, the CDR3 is TGCGCCAGCAGCGGAGGGGTTCCCACAGATACGCAGTATTTT.

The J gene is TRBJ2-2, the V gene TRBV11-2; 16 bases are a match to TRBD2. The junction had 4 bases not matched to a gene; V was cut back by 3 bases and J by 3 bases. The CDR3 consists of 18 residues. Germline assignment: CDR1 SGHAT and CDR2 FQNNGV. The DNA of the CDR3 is TGTGCCAGCAGCTTGGGACTAGCGGGGGGGCGTTACACCGGGGAGCTGTTTTTT. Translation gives CASSLGLAGGRYTGELFF.

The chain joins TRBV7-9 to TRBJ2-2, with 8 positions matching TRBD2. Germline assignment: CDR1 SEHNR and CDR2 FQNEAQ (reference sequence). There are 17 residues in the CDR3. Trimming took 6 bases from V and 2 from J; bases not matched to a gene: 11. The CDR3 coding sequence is TGTGCCAGCAGTGCTATAACTAGCGGAGCAAACACCGGGGAGCTGTTTTTT. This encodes CASSAITSGANTGELFF.

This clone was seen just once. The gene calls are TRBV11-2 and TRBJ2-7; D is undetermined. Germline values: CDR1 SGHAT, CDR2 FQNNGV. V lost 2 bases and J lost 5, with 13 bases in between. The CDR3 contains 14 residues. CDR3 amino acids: CASSLSGVVNEQYF. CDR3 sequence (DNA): TGTGCCAGCAGCTTATCGGGTGTGGTGAACGAGCAGTACTTC.

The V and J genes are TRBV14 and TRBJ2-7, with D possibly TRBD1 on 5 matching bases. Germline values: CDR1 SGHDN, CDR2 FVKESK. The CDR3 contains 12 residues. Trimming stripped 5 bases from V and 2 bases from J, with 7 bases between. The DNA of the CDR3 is TGTGCCAGCAGCGCGACAGCCTACGAGCAGTACTTC. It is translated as CASSATAYEQYF.

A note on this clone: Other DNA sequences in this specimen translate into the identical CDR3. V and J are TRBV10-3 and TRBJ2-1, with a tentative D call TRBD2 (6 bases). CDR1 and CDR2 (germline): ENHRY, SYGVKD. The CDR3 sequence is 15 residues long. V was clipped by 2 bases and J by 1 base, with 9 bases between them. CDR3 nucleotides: TGTGCCATCAGTGAGCTGGGGGGTTCCTACAATGAGCAGTTCTTC. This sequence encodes CAISELGGSYNEQFF.

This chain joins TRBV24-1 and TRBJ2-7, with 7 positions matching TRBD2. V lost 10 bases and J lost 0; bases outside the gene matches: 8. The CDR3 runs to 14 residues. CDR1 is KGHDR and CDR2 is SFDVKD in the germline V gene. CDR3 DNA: TGTGCCACGGCGGTGGGAGGGAACTCCTACGAGCAGTACTTC. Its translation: CATAVGGNSYEQYF.

This CDR3 is CASSLATWEQYF. CDR3 sequence (DNA): TGTGCCAGCAGCTTAGCGACTTGGGAGCAGTACTTC. The chain has TRBV11-2 and TRBJ2-7; D is unresolved. V lost 1 base and J lost 7, with 8 bases in between. The CDR3 runs to 12 residues. Germline values: CDR1 SGHAT, CDR2 FQNNGV.

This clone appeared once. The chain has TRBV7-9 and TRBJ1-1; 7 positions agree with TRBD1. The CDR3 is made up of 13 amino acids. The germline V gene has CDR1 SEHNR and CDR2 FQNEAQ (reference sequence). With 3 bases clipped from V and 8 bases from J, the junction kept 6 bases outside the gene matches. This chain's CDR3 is CASSFGTVNEAFF. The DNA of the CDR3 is TGTGCCAGCAGCTTTGGGACAGTCAACGAAGCTTTCTTT.

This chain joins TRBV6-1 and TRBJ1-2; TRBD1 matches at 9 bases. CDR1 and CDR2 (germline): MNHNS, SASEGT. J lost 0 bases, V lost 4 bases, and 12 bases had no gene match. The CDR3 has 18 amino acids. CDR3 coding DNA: TGTGCCAGCAGTGCCCCTCCGGGACAGGGAGGATCTAACTATGGCTACACCTTC. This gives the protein CASSAPPGQGGSNYGYTF.

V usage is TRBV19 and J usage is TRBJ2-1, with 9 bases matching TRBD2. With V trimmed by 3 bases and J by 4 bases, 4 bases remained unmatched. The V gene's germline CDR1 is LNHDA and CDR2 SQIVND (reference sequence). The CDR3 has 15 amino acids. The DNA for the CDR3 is TGTGCCAGTAGTATCCGGGGACTAGCATACAATGAGCAGTTCTTC. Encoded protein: CASSIRGLAYNEQFF.

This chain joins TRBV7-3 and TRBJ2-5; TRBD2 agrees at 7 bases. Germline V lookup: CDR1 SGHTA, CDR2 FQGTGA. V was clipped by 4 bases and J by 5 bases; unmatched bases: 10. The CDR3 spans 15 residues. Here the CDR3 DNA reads TGTGCCAGCAGCTCGACTAGCCTAGCAAAGGAGACCCAGTACTTC. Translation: CASSSTSLAKETQYF.

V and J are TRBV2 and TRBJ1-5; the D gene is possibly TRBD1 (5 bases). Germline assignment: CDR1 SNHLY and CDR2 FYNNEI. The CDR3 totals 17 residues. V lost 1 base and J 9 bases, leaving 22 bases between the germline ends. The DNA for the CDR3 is TGTGCCAGCAGTGAAGTCCGAGCGGGGCGCAGAGATTGGCCCCAGCATTTT. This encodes CASSEVRAGRRDWPQHF.

DNA of the CDR3: TGTGCCAGTAGTACCCGGGGGCACGGGGACAGGTTGTATAATGAGCAGTTCTTC. Translated: CASSTRGHGDRLYNEQFF. The gene calls are TRBV19 and TRBJ2-1; 8 bases match TRBD1. The CDR3 is made up of 18 amino acids. Germline V CDR1 and CDR2: LNHDA, SQIVND (reference sequence). V shed 4 bases, J shed 7 bases, and the junction held 18 bases outside the gene matches.

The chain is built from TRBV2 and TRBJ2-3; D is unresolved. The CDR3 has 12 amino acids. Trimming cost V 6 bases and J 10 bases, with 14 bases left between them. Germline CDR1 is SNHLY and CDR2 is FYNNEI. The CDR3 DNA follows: TGTGCCAGCAGCTTTGTGGCATCCTCGCAGTATTTT. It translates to CASSFVASSQYF.

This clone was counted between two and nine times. The CDR3 region has the DNA TGTGCCAGCAGCCAAGTGGAGACCGGGGAGCTGTTTTTT. Its protein product is CASSQVETGELFF. The V call is TRBV14, the J call TRBJ2-2, with D unclear. Trimming removed 1 base from V and 5 bases from J, with 5 bases in between. Germline assignment: CDR1 SGHDN and CDR2 FVKESK. There are 13 residues in the CDR3.

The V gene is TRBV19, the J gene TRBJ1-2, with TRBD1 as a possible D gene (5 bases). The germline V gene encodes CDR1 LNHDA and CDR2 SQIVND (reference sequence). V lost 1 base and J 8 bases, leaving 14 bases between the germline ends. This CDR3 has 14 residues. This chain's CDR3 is CASSIGPGPRGYTF. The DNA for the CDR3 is TGTGCCAGTAGTATAGGGCCAGGGCCCCGGGGCTACACCTTC. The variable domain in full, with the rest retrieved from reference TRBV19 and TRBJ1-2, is DGGITQSPKYLFRKEGQNVTLSCEQNLNHDAMYWYRQDPGQGLRLIYYSQIVNDFQKGDIAEGYSVSREKKESFPLTVTSAQKNPTAFYLCASSIGPGPRGYTFGSGTRLTVV.

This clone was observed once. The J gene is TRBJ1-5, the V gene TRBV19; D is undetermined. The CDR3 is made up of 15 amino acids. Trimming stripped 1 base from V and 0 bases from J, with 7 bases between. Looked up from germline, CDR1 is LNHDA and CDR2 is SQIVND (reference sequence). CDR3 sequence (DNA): TGTGCCAGTAGTATAGGCGGCAGTAGCAATCAGCCCCAGCATTTT. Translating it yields CASSIGGSSNQPQHF.

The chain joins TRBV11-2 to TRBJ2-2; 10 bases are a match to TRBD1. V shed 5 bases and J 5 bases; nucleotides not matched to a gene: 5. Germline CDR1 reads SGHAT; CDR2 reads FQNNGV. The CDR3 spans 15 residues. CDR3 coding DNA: TGTGCCAGCAGCCCGGGACAGGGGCGGACCGGGGAGCTGTTTTTT. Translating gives CASSPGQGRTGELFF.

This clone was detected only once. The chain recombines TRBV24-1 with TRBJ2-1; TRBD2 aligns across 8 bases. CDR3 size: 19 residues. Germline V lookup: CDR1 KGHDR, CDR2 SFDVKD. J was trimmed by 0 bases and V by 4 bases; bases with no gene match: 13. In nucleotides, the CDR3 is TGTGCCACCAGTGACCGGGGGGGGCTAGCCCAGAGCTCCTACAATGAGCAGTTCTTC. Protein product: CATSDRGGLAQSSYNEQFF.

The CDR3 spells CASSNRQGWGYTF. CDR3 bases: TGTGCCAGCAGTAACCGACAGGGTTGGGGCTACACCTTC. The gene calls are TRBV6-6 and TRBJ1-2, with 7 nucleotides matching TRBD1. Germline CDR1 and CDR2: MNHNY and SVGAGI (reference sequence). Unmatched junction bases numbered 8, after V lost 5 bases and J lost 8 bases. The CDR3 has 13 residues.

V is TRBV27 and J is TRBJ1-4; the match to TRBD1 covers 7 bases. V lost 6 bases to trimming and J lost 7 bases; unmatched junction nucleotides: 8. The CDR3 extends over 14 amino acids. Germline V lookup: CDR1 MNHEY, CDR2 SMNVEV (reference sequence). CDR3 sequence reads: CASRPGGYGEKLFF. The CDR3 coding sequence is TGTGCCAGCAGACCAGGGGGTTATGGTGAAAAACTGTTTTTT.

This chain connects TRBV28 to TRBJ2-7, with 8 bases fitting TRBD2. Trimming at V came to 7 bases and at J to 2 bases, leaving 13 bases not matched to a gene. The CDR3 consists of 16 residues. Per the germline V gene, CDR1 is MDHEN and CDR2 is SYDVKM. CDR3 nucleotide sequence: TGTGCCAGCATCTCCCCAAGGGCGGGGGGTCCCTACGAGCAGTACTTC. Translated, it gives CASISPRAGGPYEQYF.

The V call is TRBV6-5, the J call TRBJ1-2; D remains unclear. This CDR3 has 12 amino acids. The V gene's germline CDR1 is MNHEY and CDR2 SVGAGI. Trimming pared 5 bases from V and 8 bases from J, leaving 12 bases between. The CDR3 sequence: CASSRRAEGYTF. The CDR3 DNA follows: TGTGCCAGCAGTAGGAGGGCGGAAGGCTACACCTTC.